This TCR beta chain is drawn from a study of Graves' ophthalmopathy and Graves' hyperthyroidism. Overall study: Pretreatment peripheral blood was obtained at initial diagnosis.

Study-wide findings and caveats: Most clonotypes expanded in thyroid above 0.001 frequency were present in blood too.

This clonotype was counted at least ten times. The antigen is not known. Using RNA transcripts, the TCR beta CDR3 regions were amplified. An initial RT-PCR round employing HTBI primers preceded a second-round multiplex PCR. TCRdb ran MiXCR on the multiplex PCR reads and lists one entry per CDR3 protein. The table shows hundreds of thousands of distinct CDR3 sequences, with just over 15% occurring only once. Establishment of the diagnosis relied upon clinical symptoms, serum thyroxine, TRAb, thyroid ultrasound and orbital computed tomography. CDR1 is SGHRS, CDR2 YFSETQ, per germline. Trimming shortened V by 4 bases and J by 3 bases, and 14 bases separated the two germline ends. The CDR3 contains 15 residues.

This sequence originates from a woman aged 18-35 years with stable Graves' hyperthyroidism. Sequencing used peripheral blood. V gene TRBV5-1 combines with J gene TRBJ1-3; a weak D match, TRBD1 (6 bases). The CDR3, as DNA: TGCGCCAGCAGCCCTGGGAGGGGGAGTGGAAACACCATATATTTT. This encodes CASSPGRGSGNTIYF.